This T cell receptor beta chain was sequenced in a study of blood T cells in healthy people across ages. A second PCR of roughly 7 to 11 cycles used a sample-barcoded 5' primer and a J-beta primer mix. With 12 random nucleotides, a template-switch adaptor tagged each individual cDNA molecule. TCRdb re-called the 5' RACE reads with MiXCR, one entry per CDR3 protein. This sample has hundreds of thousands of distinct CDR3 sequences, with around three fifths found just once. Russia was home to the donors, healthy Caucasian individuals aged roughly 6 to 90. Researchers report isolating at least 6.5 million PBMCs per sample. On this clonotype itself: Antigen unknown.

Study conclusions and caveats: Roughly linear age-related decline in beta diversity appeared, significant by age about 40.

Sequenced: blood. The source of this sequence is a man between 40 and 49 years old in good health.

The CDR3 region has the DNA TGTGCCACCAGTGACAGTCCCCAAGAGACCCAGTACTTC. It encodes CATSDSPQETQYF. The chain is built from TRBV24-1 and TRBJ2-5; D ambiguous. Trimming took 4 bases from V and 1 from J, leaving 6 bases between them. The CDR3 contains 13 residues. Germline V gene data show CDR1 as KGHDR and CDR2 as SFDVKD.